A single sample is the source of the 17 T cell receptor beta chains below, sequenced in a study of blood T cell repertoires in COVID-19. Repertoires were generated with immunoSEQ multiplex PCR, while TCRdb's copy carries only in-frame clones and drops some. The table lists more than 95,000 clones, about 86% of them singletons. Sequencing input: peripheral blood. These receptors all come from a man older than 75 with acute or convalescent COVID-19.

The chain has TRBV7-2 and TRBJ1-3; 10 bases are a match to TRBD1. The CDR3 is made up of 19 amino acids. Germline-derived CDR1 and CDR2 are SGHTA and FQGNSA. After removal of 5 bases from V and 1 base from J, the junction contained 14 bases not matched to a gene. The CDR3 here is CASSIRLGTGVVSGNTIYF. The CDR3, as DNA: TGTGCCAGCAGCATCAGGTTGGGGACAGGGGTGGTTTCTGGAAACACCATATATTTT.

The chain has TRBV5-1 and TRBJ1-6, with D hard to call. The germline V and J ends were trimmed by 0 bases and 10 bases, with 17 bases remaining between them. The CDR3 is 16 residues long. Germline CDR1 and CDR2: SGHRS and YFSETQ. In DNA form, the CDR3 reads TGCGCCAGCAGCTTGGGGGCAGGAGGATATGAATCACCCCTCCACTTT. This codes for CASSLGAGGYESPLHF.

The CDR3 region is CASSHQNTEAFF. CDR3 nucleotide sequence: TGTGCCAGCAGTCATCAGAACACTGAAGCTTTCTTT. The chain recombines TRBV6-6 with TRBJ1-1, with D uncertain. CDR3 length: 12 residues. Germline V gene lookup returns CDR1 MNHNY and CDR2 SVGAGI (reference sequence). Trimming cost V 5 bases and J 1 base, with 5 bases left between them.

The CDR3 sequence is CASRMEGYGVGYF. CDR3 DNA sequence: TGTGCCAGCAGGATGGAGGGGTACGGGGTTGGATACTTC. This chain links TRBV6-5 with TRBJ2-7; tentatively, D is TRBD2 (6 bases). Germline CDR1 MNHEY, CDR2 SVGAGI. V lost 6 bases and J lost 13, with 22 bases in between. There are 13 residues in the CDR3.

The V gene is TRBV5-6, the J gene TRBJ1-6; 7 positions match TRBD1. Trimming at V came to 0 bases and at J to 3 bases, leaving 0 bases not matched to a gene. Germline lookup yields CDR1 SGHDT and CDR2 YYEEEE. The CDR3 extends over 15 amino acids. DNA for the CDR3: TGTGCCAGCAGCTTGGGACAGGGCTATAATTCACCCCTCCACTTT. Translated, it gives CASSLGQGYNSPLHF.

This chain links TRBV18 with TRBJ1-3, with D perhaps matching TRBD1 (6 bases). Germline-derived CDR1 and CDR2 are KGHSH and LQKENI. The CDR3 consists of 13 residues. V gave up 2 bases and J gave up 8 bases, with 10 bases separating them. CDR3 nucleotide sequence: TGTGCCAGCTCACCAGTACAGGGTCACACCATATATTTT. Translated: CASSPVQGHTIYF.

This sequence joins TRBV6-5 and TRBJ2-5, with 7 bases lining up with TRBD1. The CDR3 contains 16 residues. The junction had 13 bases not matched to a gene; V was cut back by 4 bases and J by 5 bases. The germline gives CDR1 MNHEY, CDR2 SVGAGI. The chain's CDR3 is CASSSPLKGARETQYF. In DNA, the CDR3 is TGTGCCAGCAGTTCCCCTTTGAAGGGGGCGCGGGAGACCCAGTACTTC.

V and J are TRBV14 and TRBJ1-2, with D hard to call. This CDR3 spans 15 amino acids. The V end lost 4 bases, the J end lost 1 base, and 13 bases lay between the germline ends. CDR1 SGHDN and CDR2 FVKESK come from the germline V gene. The CDR3 sequence is CASSRRQSVNYGYTF. The CDR3 nucleotides are TGTGCCAGCAGCCGCCGACAATCCGTTAACTATGGCTACACCTTC. Combining the CDR3 with reference TRBV14 and TRBJ1-2 gives the whole variable domain EAGVTQFPSHSVIEKGQTVTLRCDPISGHDNLYWYRRVMGKEIKFLLHFVKESKQDESGMPNNRFLAERTGGTYSTLKVQPAELEDSGVYFCASSRRQSVNYGYTFGSGTRLTVV.

This clone came up a few times. The V gene is TRBV6-1, the J gene TRBJ1-5; no clear D gene. Trimming shortened V by 0 bases and J by 9 bases, and 3 bases separated the two germline ends. Germline CDR1 reads MNHNS; CDR2 reads SASEGT. CDR3 length: 11 amino acids. The CDR3 loop is CASSEAAPQHF. Written as DNA, the CDR3 is TGTGCCAGCAGTGAAGCAGCGCCCCAGCATTTT.

The chain combines TRBV29-1 with TRBJ2-7; D possibly corresponds to TRBD2 (5 bases). The CDR3 has 15 residues. Per the germline V gene, CDR1 is SQVTM and CDR2 is ANQGSEA. Trimming stripped 2 bases from V and 1 base from J, with 15 bases between. Written as DNA, the CDR3 is TGCAGCGTTGAAAGGAGGCTAGCCAATTCCTACGAGCAGTACTTC. It translates to CSVERRLANSYEQYF.

V and J are TRBV7-2 and TRBJ1-6; the D is unclear. The CDR3 is made up of 15 amino acids. Per the germline V gene, CDR1 is SGHTA and CDR2 is FQGNSA. V shed 1 base and J shed 4 bases, with 8 bases lying between them. CDR3 nucleotides: TGTGCCAGCAGCTTAGAAACGGGTTATAATTCACCCCTCCACTTT. Translation: CASSLETGYNSPLHF.

This clone has only a few counts. This chain joins TRBV4-1 and TRBJ1-1, with no clear D. Germline V gene lookup returns CDR1 MGHRA and CDR2 YSYEKL. The CDR3 length is 13 residues. V lost 3 bases, J lost 6 bases, and 11 bases lay in between. DNA for the CDR3: TGCGCCAGCAGCCATCCCCGGGATCCTGAAGCTTTCTTT. Translating gives CASSHPRDPEAFF.

This chain connects TRBV18 to TRBJ2-5; D gene unclear. From germline, CDR1 is KGHSH and CDR2 LQKENI. V was trimmed by 1 base and J by 1 base, leaving 7 bases between them. The CDR3 runs 14 residues. The CDR3 loop is CASSPLELQETQYF. For the CDR3, the DNA is TGTGCCAGCTCACCACTTGAGCTCCAAGAGACCCAGTACTTC.

The chain is built from TRBV27 and TRBJ2-3, with unresolved D. This CDR3 has 11 amino acids. V was pared by 8 bases and J by 5 bases, with 8 bases between. Looked up from germline, CDR1 is MNHEY and CDR2 is SMNVEV (reference sequence). The CDR3 is CASAVGDTQYF. The CDR3 coding sequence is TGTGCCAGCGCCGTCGGAGATACGCAGTATTTT.

V is TRBV2 and J is TRBJ1-5; the D gene is possibly TRBD1 (6 bases). Between the trimmed V and J ends, which lost 4 bases and 5 bases, there was a span of 9 bases. CDR3 length: 13 amino acids. Germline lookup yields CDR1 SNHLY and CDR2 FYNNEI. The DNA for the CDR3 is TGTGCCAGCAGTGTGACAGGAGATCAGCCCCAGCATTTT. Amino acid sequence: CASSVTGDQPQHF. Variable domain in full (rest from reference TRBV2 and TRBJ1-5): EPEVTQTPSHQVTQMGQEVILRCVPISNHLYFYWYRQILGQKVEFLVSFYNNEISEKSEIFDDQFSVERPDGSNFTLKIRSTKLEDSAMYFCASSVTGDQPQHFGDGTRLSIL.

The V call is TRBV6-5, the J call TRBJ2-7, with 9 bases matching TRBD2. J lost 2 bases, V lost 6 bases, and 5 bases had no gene match. The CDR3 extends over 14 amino acids. Germline CDR1 reads MNHEY; CDR2 reads SVGAGI. CDR3 nucleotides: TGTGCCAGCAGGGTAGCGGGAGCCCCCTACGAGCAGTACTTC. Its protein product is CASRVAGAPYEQYF.

The V gene is TRBV7-2, the J gene TRBJ2-6; 7 bases line up with TRBD2. J lost 4 bases, V lost 4 bases, and 13 bases had no gene match. The CDR3 is made up of 18 amino acids. Per the germline V gene, CDR1 is SGHTA and CDR2 is FQGNSA. The DNA for the CDR3 is TGTGCCAGCAGCTCCTTCGGAGCGGGAACGCGGGGGGCCAACGTCCTGACTTTC. The encoded protein is CASSSFGAGTRGANVLTF.